Listed below are T cell receptor beta chains from one sample, sequenced in a study of CD8+ T cells in alopecia areata. Using immunoSEQ multiplex PCR, the repertoire was profiled, and TCRdb retains in-frame clones only, with some absent. Of 140,000 to 150,000 clones in the sample, 45% to 60% were seen once. The sequencing sample was made of CD4+ T cells sorted from blood. The receptor set was obtained from a human donor with alopecia areata. The CDR3 runs from the conserved cysteine through the conserved F or W. Fields, in order: J gene, D gene, V gene, clone size, CDR3 DNA, CDR3 protein. D genes are given only for firm matches. Clone size is shown for a subset of rows, as once, few, many or a class of expanded clone.

j_call: TRBJ2-6; d_call: TRBD1; v_call: TRBV6-5; clone_size: NA; cdr3_nt: TGTGCCAGCAGTTACGGGACAGGGTGGGCCAACGTCCTGACTTTC; cdr3_aa: CASSYGTGWANVLTF
j_call: TRBJ2-7; d_call: TRBD1; v_call: TRBV14; clone_size: many; cdr3_nt: TGTGCCAGCAGCCATTCAGGGGGCGGATACGAGCAGTACTTC; cdr3_aa: CASSHSGGGYEQYF
j_call: TRBJ2-1; d_call: NA; v_call: TRBV9; clone_size: NA; cdr3_nt: TGTGCCAGCAGCGTCGGGACGACGTTTGAGCAGTTCTTC; cdr3_aa: CASSVGTTFEQFF
j_call: TRBJ2-6; d_call: NA; v_call: TRBV2; clone_size: few; cdr3_nt: TGTGCCAGCGGCGAAGCCTCTGGGGCCAACGTCCTGACTTTC; cdr3_aa: CASGEASGANVLTF
j_call: TRBJ2-1; d_call: TRBD2; v_call: TRBV2; clone_size: NA; cdr3_nt: TGTGCCAGCAGTCAAAGCCGCGGGAGCTCCTACAATGAGCAGTTCTTC; cdr3_aa: CASSQSRGSSYNEQFF
j_call: TRBJ2-1; d_call: NA; v_call: TRBV2; clone_size: NA; cdr3_nt: TGTGCCAGCACGATATCAAGGGATGAGCAGTTCTTC; cdr3_aa: CASTISRDEQFF
j_call: TRBJ2-7; d_call: NA; v_call: TRBV27; clone_size: NA; cdr3_nt: TGTGCCAGCAGTTTTTCTGACGCTTACGAGCAGTACTTC; cdr3_aa: CASSFSDAYEQYF
j_call: TRBJ2-1; d_call: TRBD2; v_call: TRBV7-9; clone_size: few; cdr3_nt: TGTGCCAGCAGCTTAGGCGGGAGTGTTTACAATGAGCAGTTCTTC; cdr3_aa: CASSLGGSVYNEQFF
j_call: TRBJ2-3; d_call: TRBD2; v_call: TRBV5-1; clone_size: NA; cdr3_nt: TGCGCCAGCAGCCCGACCACTAGCGGGAGAACAGATACGCAGTATTTT; cdr3_aa: CASSPTTSGRTDTQYF
j_call: TRBJ2-2; d_call: NA; v_call: TRBV29-1; clone_size: NA; cdr3_nt: TGCAGCGTTGTCAGATTTGACACCGGGGAGCTGTTTTTT; cdr3_aa: CSVVRFDTGELFF
j_call: TRBJ1-2; d_call: TRBD1; v_call: TRBV28; clone_size: NA; cdr3_nt: TGTGCCAGCAGTTCAACTACAGGGGCGGTTTCTGGCTACACCTTC; cdr3_aa: CASSSTTGAVSGYTF
j_call: TRBJ2-5; d_call: NA; v_call: TRBV18; clone_size: NA; cdr3_nt: TGTGCCAGCTCACCAACACTTCAGACCCAAGAGAGGGCCCAGTACTTC; cdr3_aa: CASSPTLQTQERAQYF
j_call: TRBJ2-3; d_call: NA; v_call: TRBV4-1; clone_size: once; cdr3_nt: TGCGCCAGCAGCCTAACGGGACTCCTCACAGATACGCAGTATTTT; cdr3_aa: CASSLTGLLTDTQYF
j_call: TRBJ1-2; d_call: NA; v_call: TRBV5-1; clone_size: NA; cdr3_nt: TGCGCCAGCAGCCCCTCAATTCCGGGACTCGAAGGCTACACCTTC; cdr3_aa: CASSPSIPGLEGYTF
j_call: TRBJ1-5; d_call: NA; v_call: TRBV14; clone_size: few; cdr3_nt: TGTGCCAGCAGCCAAGATCCGGCGGAGAAGGTTTATAGCAATCAGCCCCAGCATTTT; cdr3_aa: CASSQDPAEKVYSNQPQHF
j_call: TRBJ2-3; d_call: NA; v_call: TRBV7-8; clone_size: NA; cdr3_nt: TGTGCCAGCAGCACACTTAGCACAGATACGCAGTATTTT; cdr3_aa: CASSTLSTDTQYF
j_call: TRBJ2-7; d_call: NA; v_call: TRBV29-1; clone_size: many; cdr3_nt: TGCAGCGCCGGTGAGACGGGCTACGAGCAGTACTTC; cdr3_aa: CSAGETGYEQYF
j_call: TRBJ1-2; d_call: NA; v_call: TRBV28; clone_size: NA; cdr3_nt: TGTGCCAGCAGTCATGGAGGCTACACCTTC; cdr3_aa: CASSHGGYTF
j_call: TRBJ2-1; d_call: NA; v_call: TRBV5-1; clone_size: NA; cdr3_nt: TGCGCCAGCAGCTCCGTAACCTTAGCGGCCGGAACCGATGAGCAGTTCTTC; cdr3_aa: CASSSVTLAAGTDEQFF
j_call: TRBJ1-5; d_call: TRBD1; v_call: TRBV29-1; clone_size: NA; cdr3_nt: TGCAGCGTTGAAGTGCGGGACAGGGGGTATAGCAATCAGCCCCAGCATTTT; cdr3_aa: CSVEVRDRGYSNQPQHF
j_call: TRBJ2-7; d_call: TRBD1; v_call: TRBV28; clone_size: few; cdr3_nt: TGTGCCAGCAGTCCCCAGGGACAGGCCGACTACGAGCAGTACTTC; cdr3_aa: CASSPQGQADYEQYF
j_call: TRBJ2-5; d_call: TRBD2; v_call: TRBV27; clone_size: NA; cdr3_nt: TGTGCCAGCAGTCGGGGACTAATGAAAGAGACCCAGTACTTC; cdr3_aa: CASSRGLMKETQYF
j_call: TRBJ1-1; d_call: NA; v_call: TRBV5-1; clone_size: NA; cdr3_nt: TGCGCCAGCAGCAACTACAGGGTGAACACTGAAGCTTTCTTT; cdr3_aa: CASSNYRVNTEAFF
j_call: TRBJ2-2; d_call: TRBD1; v_call: TRBV11-2; clone_size: NA; cdr3_nt: TGTGCCAGCAGCCCCCAGACAGGGACCGGGGAGCTGTTTTTT; cdr3_aa: CASSPQTGTGELFF
j_call: TRBJ2-5; d_call: TRBD2; v_call: TRBV29-1; clone_size: NA; cdr3_nt: TGCAGCGTTGATAGCCTAGCGGGACAAGGCACCCAGTACTTC; cdr3_aa: CSVDSLAGQGTQYF
j_call: TRBJ2-7; d_call: NA; v_call: TRBV5-1; clone_size: few; cdr3_nt: TGCGCCAGCAGCTCCGTTTCCTCCTACGAGCAGTACTTC; cdr3_aa: CASSSVSSYEQYF
j_call: TRBJ2-7; d_call: TRBD2; v_call: TRBV7-2; clone_size: many; cdr3_nt: TGTGCCAGCAGCTTGGGACTAGTCGAGCAGTACTTC; cdr3_aa: CASSLGLVEQYF
j_call: TRBJ2-1; d_call: NA; v_call: TRBV29-1; clone_size: NA; cdr3_nt: TGCAGCGTTGGTATTGGGGGAAACCTGGGGAATGAGCAGTTCTTC; cdr3_aa: CSVGIGGNLGNEQFF
j_call: TRBJ2-1; d_call: NA; v_call: TRBV7-3; clone_size: few; cdr3_nt: TGTGCCAGCAGCTCCCTAGTTGGATCCTACAATGAGCAGTTCTTC; cdr3_aa: CASSSLVGSYNEQFF
j_call: TRBJ2-5; d_call: NA; v_call: TRBV4-1; clone_size: NA; cdr3_nt: TGCGCCAGCAGCCAAGAGGATTGGCTTAAAGAGACCCAGTACTTC; cdr3_aa: CASSQEDWLKETQYF
j_call: TRBJ2-7; d_call: NA; v_call: TRBV28; clone_size: NA; cdr3_nt: TGTGCCAGCAGTTTGGGAGTCGAGCAGTACTTC; cdr3_aa: CASSLGVEQYF
j_call: TRBJ1-2; d_call: NA; v_call: TRBV28; clone_size: NA; cdr3_nt: TGTGCCAGCAGTCCCCCGGGACAATCGAGCTACACCTTC; cdr3_aa: CASSPPGQSSYTF
j_call: TRBJ2-1; d_call: NA; v_call: TRBV7-8; clone_size: NA; cdr3_nt: TGTGCCAGCAGCTTTCAGGGAGGGGGGCTCAATGAGCAGTTCTTC; cdr3_aa: CASSFQGGGLNEQFF
j_call: TRBJ2-5; d_call: NA; v_call: TRBV2; clone_size: NA; cdr3_nt: TGTGCCAGCAGTCCTGCCCCGGGGACCCAGTACTTC; cdr3_aa: CASSPAPGTQYF
j_call: TRBJ1-5; d_call: NA; v_call: TRBV6-6; clone_size: few; cdr3_nt: TGTGCCAGCGTTACAGGGAGCAATCAGCCCCAGCATTTT; cdr3_aa: CASVTGSNQPQHF
j_call: TRBJ2-7; d_call: TRBD2; v_call: TRBV30; clone_size: once; cdr3_nt: TGTGCCTGGAGTGTATGGGCTAGCGGGAGCTACGAGCAGTACTTC; cdr3_aa: CAWSVWASGSYEQYF
j_call: TRBJ2-1; d_call: TRBD2; v_call: TRBV2; clone_size: NA; cdr3_nt: TGTGCCACTGGGAGCGGGAACTACAATGAGCAGTTCTTC; cdr3_aa: CATGSGNYNEQFF
j_call: TRBJ1-2; d_call: NA; v_call: TRBV18; clone_size: NA; cdr3_nt: TGTGCCAGCTCACCCCGGACAGTCGCTAACTATGGCTACACCTTC; cdr3_aa: CASSPRTVANYGYTF
j_call: TRBJ1-1; d_call: NA; v_call: TRBV29-1; clone_size: few; cdr3_nt: TGCAGCGTTGGACGGCGCCTAGATGGCACTGAAGCTTTCTTT; cdr3_aa: CSVGRRLDGTEAFF
j_call: TRBJ2-3; d_call: NA; v_call: TRBV10-3; clone_size: few; cdr3_nt: TGTGCCATCAGCAGACAGGGCACAGATACGCAGTATTTT; cdr3_aa: CAISRQGTDTQYF
j_call: TRBJ2-7; d_call: TRBD2; v_call: TRBV7-2; clone_size: NA; cdr3_nt: TGTGCCAGCAGCTGGACGTCGGGGGGTTCCTACGAGCAGTACTTC; cdr3_aa: CASSWTSGGSYEQYF
j_call: TRBJ1-1; d_call: NA; v_call: TRBV5-1; clone_size: NA; cdr3_nt: TGCGCCAGCAGCCCTCGAGGACTGAACACTGAAGCTTTCTTT; cdr3_aa: CASSPRGLNTEAFF
j_call: TRBJ2-5; d_call: NA; v_call: TRBV7-9; clone_size: NA; cdr3_nt: TGTGCCAGCAGCTTAGCAGGGGACCCAAGCGGGACCCAGTACTTC; cdr3_aa: CASSLAGDPSGTQYF